This TCR beta chain is from a study of T cell changes during pregnancy in multiple sclerosis. TCRdb's table, derived via immunoSEQ multiplex PCR, lists solely in-frame clones and lacks some. The sample shows 70,000 or so clones, nearly 95% of them seen only once. V gave up 4 bases and J gave up 6 bases; unmatched junction bases: 6. The CDR3 runs to 15 residues. Germline V gene lookup returns CDR1 SEHNR and CDR2 FQNEAQ (reference sequence). The chain links TRBV7-9 to TRBJ2-2, with 9 nucleotides matching TRBD1. This specimen consisted of CD4+ T cells from peripheral blood mononuclear cells, obtained after pregnancy. The source is a female donor with multiple sclerosis, enrolled in a pregnancy study. The CDR3 loop reads CASSSDRGGSGELFF. The CDR3 DNA follows: TGTGCCAGCAGCTCGGACAGGGGTGGGTCCGGGGAGCTGTTTTTT.